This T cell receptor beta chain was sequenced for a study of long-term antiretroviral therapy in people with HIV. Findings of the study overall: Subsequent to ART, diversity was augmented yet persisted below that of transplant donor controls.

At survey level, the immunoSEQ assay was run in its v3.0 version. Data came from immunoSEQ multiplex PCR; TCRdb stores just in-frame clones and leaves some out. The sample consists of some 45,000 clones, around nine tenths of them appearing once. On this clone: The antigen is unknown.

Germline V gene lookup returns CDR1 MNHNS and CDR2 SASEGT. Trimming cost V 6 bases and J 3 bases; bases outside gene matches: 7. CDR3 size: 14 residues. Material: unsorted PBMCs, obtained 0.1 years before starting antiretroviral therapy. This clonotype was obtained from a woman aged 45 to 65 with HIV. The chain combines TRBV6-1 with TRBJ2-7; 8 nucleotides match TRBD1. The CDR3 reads CASRATRGLYEQYF. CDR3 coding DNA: TGTGCCAGCAGGGCGACCAGGGGGCTCTACGAGCAGTACTTC.